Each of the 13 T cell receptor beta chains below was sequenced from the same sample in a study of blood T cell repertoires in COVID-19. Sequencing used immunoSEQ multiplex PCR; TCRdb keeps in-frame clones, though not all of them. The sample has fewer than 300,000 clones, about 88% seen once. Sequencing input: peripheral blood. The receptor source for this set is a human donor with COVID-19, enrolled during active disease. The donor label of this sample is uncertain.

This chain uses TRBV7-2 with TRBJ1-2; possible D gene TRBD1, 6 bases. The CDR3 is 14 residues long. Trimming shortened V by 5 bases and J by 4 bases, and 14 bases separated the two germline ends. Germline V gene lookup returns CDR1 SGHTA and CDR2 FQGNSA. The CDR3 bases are TGTGCCAGCAGCCTTCTAACAGGGATCTATGGCTACACCTTC. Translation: CASSLLTGIYGYTF.

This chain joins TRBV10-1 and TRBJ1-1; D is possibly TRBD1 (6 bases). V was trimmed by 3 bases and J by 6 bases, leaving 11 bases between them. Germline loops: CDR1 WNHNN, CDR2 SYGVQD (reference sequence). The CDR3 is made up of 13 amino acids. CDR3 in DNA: TGCGCCAGCAGTGATCGGTACAGGGCTGAAGCTTTCTTT. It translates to CASSDRYRAEAFF.

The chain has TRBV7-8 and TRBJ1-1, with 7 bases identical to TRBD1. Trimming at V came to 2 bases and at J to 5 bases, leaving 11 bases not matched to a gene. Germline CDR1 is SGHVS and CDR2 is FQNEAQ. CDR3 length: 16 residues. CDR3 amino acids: CASSLRAGGFGTEAFF. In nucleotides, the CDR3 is TGTGCCAGCAGCTTAAGAGCAGGGGGTTTTGGAACTGAAGCTTTCTTT.

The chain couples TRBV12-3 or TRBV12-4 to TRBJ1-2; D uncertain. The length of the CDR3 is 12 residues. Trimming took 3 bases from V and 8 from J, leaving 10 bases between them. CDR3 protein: CASSFSGYGYTF. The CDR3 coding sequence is TGTGCCAGCAGTTTCTCGGGTTACGGCTACACCTTC.

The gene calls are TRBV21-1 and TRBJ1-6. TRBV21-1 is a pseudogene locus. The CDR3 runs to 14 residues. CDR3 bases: TGTGCCAGCAGAGGGCACCTCGGGAGATCACCCCTCCACTTT. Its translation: CASRGHLGRSPLHF.

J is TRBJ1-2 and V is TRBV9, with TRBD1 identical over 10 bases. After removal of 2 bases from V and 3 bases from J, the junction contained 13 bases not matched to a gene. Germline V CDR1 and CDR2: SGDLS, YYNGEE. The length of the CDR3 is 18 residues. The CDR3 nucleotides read TGTGCCAGCAGCGTCGGTTTAGGGGACAGGGGATCTCACTATGGCTACACCTTC. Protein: CASSVGLGDRGSHYGYTF.

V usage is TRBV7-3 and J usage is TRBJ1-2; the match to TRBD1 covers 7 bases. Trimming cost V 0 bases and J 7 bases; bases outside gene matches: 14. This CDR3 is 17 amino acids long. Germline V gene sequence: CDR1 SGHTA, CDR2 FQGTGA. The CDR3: CASSLTFRDRPGVGYTF. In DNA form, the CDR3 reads TGTGCCAGCAGCTTAACGTTCCGGGACAGACCAGGAGTTGGCTACACCTTC.

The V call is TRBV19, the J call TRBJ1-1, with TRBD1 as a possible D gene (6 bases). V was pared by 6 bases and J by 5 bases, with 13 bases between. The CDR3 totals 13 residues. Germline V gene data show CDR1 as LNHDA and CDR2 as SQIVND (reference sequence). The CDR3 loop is CASRTGWGTEAFF. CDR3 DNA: TGTGCCAGTAGGACAGGTTGGGGGACTGAAGCTTTCTTT.

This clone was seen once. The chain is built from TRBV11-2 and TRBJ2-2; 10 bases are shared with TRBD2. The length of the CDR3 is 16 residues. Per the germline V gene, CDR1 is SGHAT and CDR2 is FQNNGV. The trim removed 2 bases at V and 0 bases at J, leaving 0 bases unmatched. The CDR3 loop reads CASSLLAGANTGELFF. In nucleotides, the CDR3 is TGTGCCAGCAGCTTACTAGCGGGGGCGAACACCGGGGAGCTGTTTTTT.

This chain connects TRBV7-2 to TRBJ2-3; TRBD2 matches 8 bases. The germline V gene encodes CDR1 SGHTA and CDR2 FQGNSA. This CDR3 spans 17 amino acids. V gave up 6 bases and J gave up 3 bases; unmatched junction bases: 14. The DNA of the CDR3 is TGTGCCAGCAGTCCCGGGTTGAGCGGGAGAAGGACAGATACGCAGTATTTT. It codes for CASSPGLSGRRTDTQYF.

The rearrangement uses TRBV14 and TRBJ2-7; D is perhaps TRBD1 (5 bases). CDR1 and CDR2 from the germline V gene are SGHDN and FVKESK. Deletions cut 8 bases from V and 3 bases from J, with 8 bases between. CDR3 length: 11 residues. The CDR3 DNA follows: TGTGCCAGCTCAAGGGGCTACGAGCAGTACTTC. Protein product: CASSRGYEQYF.

In nucleotides, the CDR3 is TGTGCCAGCAGTATTAACAGGGGATACAATGAGCAGTTCTTC. Protein: CASSINRGYNEQFF. V gene TRBV27 combines with J gene TRBJ2-1; the match to TRBD1 covers 7 bases. The CDR3 is 14 amino acids. Germline V CDR1 and CDR2: MNHEY, SMNVEV (reference sequence). Germline trimming cut 5 bases from V and 4 bases from J; bases unmatched to any gene: 5.

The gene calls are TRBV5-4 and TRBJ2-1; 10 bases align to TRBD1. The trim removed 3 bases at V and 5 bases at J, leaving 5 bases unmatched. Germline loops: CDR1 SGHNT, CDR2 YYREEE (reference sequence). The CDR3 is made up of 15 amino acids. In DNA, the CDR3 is TGTGCCAGCAGCTCTCCCGGGACAGGGGACAATGAGCAGTTCTTC. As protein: CASSSPGTGDNEQFF.